This is a list of T cell receptor beta chains from one sample in a study of CD8 T cells in ankylosing spondylitis. TCRdb itself ran the 5' RACE reads through MiXCR, one entry per CDR3 protein. The data hold about 130,000 distinct CDR3 sequences, with around 7% observed a single time. Sequencing was done on a sample of blood, either unsorted or a sorted T cell fraction (not recorded which). Receptor source: a male donor with ankylosing spondylitis or in good health (not recorded which). The CDR3 runs from the conserved cysteine through the conserved F or W. The D gene is left open where the match is weak. Rows may omit the clone size; those that give it use once, few, many or a size class.

V	J	D	length	size	CDR3	DNA
TRBV5-1	TRBJ1-2	NA	14	many	CASSLFVAERGYTF	TGCGCCAGCAGCTTATTTGTGGCGGAGAGGGGCTACACCTTC
TRBV28	TRBJ1-4	NA	14	many	CAGAGGGLSEKLFF	TGTGCCGGCGCCGGAGGGGGGCTAAGTGAAAAACTGTTTTTT
TRBV5-1	TRBJ1-2	TRBD1	15	many	CASSYGDSYNYGYTF	TGCGCCAGCAGCTACGGGGACAGCTATAACTATGGCTACACCTTC
TRBV18	TRBJ2-3	NA	16	once	CASSPSQVSSTDTQYF	TGTGCCAGCTCACCATCCCAGGTCTCTAGCACAGATACGCAGTATTTT
TRBV19	TRBJ2-1	TRBD1	15	NA	CATIHQGAYYNEQFF	TGTGCCACCATCCACCAGGGGGCTTACTACAATGAGCAGTTCTTC
TRBV12-3/TRBV12-4	TRBJ2-2	NA	12	NA	CASRAGPGELFF	TGTGCCAGCAGAGCAGGACCCGGGGAGCTGTTTTTT
TRBV3-1	TRBJ2-1	TRBD2	17	many	CASSQDLASGTYNEQFF	TGTGCCAGCAGCCAAGATCTTGCTAGCGGGACCTACAATGAGCAGTTCTTC
TRBV20-1	TRBJ2-7	NA	13	many	CSAIQPPGDEQYF	TGCAGTGCTATACAGCCCCCTGGCGACGAGCAGTACTTC
TRBV20-1	TRBJ2-1	NA	12	many	CSGPDLHNEQFF	TGCAGTGGCCCGGACCTCCACAATGAGCAGTTCTTC
TRBV30	TRBJ1-4	TRBD1	12	many	CAGDSIAEKLFF	TGTGCCGGGGACAGTATTGCGGAAAAACTGTTTTTT
TRBV20-1	TRBJ2-7	TRBD2	15	many	CSARGLAGESNEQYF	TGCAGTGCTCGGGGACTAGCGGGAGAGTCCAACGAGCAGTACTTC
TRBV20-1	TRBJ1-2	TRBD1	16	many	CSARDRGISANYGYTF	TGCAGTGCCAGGGACAGGGGGATTTCAGCTAACTATGGCTACACCTTC
TRBV28	TRBJ2-1	TRBD1	12	many	CASRQGDDEQFF	TGTGCCAGTCGACAGGGGGATGATGAGCAGTTCTTC
TRBV20-1	TRBJ2-1	NA	11	many	CSAIGRDEQFF	TGCAGTGCTATCGGGCGCGATGAGCAGTTCTTC
TRBV7-8	TRBJ1-4	NA	16	many	CASSLGAMGGNEKLFF	TGTGCCAGCAGCTTAGGGGCCATGGGAGGCAATGAAAAACTGTTTTTT
TRBV5-1	TRBJ2-7	NA	12	many	CASSLTEHEQYF	TGCGCCAGCAGCTTGACGGAGCACGAGCAGTACTTC
TRBV20-1	TRBJ1-6	TRBD1	13	many	CSARVQGDSPLHF	TGCAGTGCTAGGGTCCAGGGGGACTCACCCCTCCACTTT
TRBV3-1	TRBJ2-7	NA	14	many	CASSQAAESYEQYF	TGTGCCAGCAGCCAAGCGGCAGAGTCCTACGAGCAGTACTTC
TRBV20-1	TRBJ2-1	NA	12	many	CSARLDINEQFF	TGCAGTGCTAGACTAGATATTAATGAGCAGTTCTTC
TRBV12-3/TRBV12-4	TRBJ2-5	NA	13	many	CASSLMVQETQYF	TGTGCCAGCAGCCTCATGGTCCAAGAGACCCAGTACTTC
TRBV20-1	TRBJ2-7	NA	11	many	CSASHGYEQYF	TGCAGTGCTAGCCATGGCTACGAGCAGTACTTC
TRBV20-1	TRBJ1-5	NA	15	many	CSARVPGRSNQPQHF	TGCAGTGCTAGAGTCCCAGGTCGTAGCAATCAGCCCCAGCATTTT
TRBV29-1	TRBJ2-1	TRBD1	13	many	CSIRQGAYNEQFF	TGCAGCATTCGACAGGGGGCCTACAATGAGCAGTTCTTC
TRBV5-1	TRBJ1-4	NA	14	many	CASSLSTENEKLFF	TGCGCCAGCAGCTTGTCGACCGAAAATGAAAAACTGTTTTTT
TRBV24-1	TRBJ2-3	NA	15	many	CATSDSERSTDTQYF	TGTGCCACCAGTGATTCTGAGCGGAGCACAGATACGCAGTATTTT
TRBV11-2	TRBJ2-2	NA	15	NA	CASSLDLRGPGELFF	TGTGCCAGCAGCTTAGATCTTCGGGGTCCCGGGGAGCTGTTTTTT
TRBV5-1	TRBJ1-2	NA	13	many	CASSWSRPYGYTF	TGCGCCAGCAGCTGGTCTCGTCCCTATGGCTACACCTTC
TRBV7-2	TRBJ1-1	NA	15	many	CASSLDSAGLSEAFF	TGTGCCAGCAGCTTAGACTCGGCAGGACTATCTGAAGCTTTCTTT
TRBV5-1	TRBJ2-5	NA	15	many	CASREGAILQETQYF	TGCGCCAGCAGGGAGGGAGCGATCCTCCAAGAGACCCAGTACTTC
TRBV5-1	TRBJ1-5	NA	15	many	CASSMDGQVHQPQHF	TGCGCCAGCAGCATGGATGGGCAGGTCCATCAGCCCCAGCATTTT
TRBV11-3	TRBJ2-3	TRBD2	14	many	CASSLDGTIDTQYF	TGTGCCAGCAGCTTAGATGGGACTATAGATACGCAGTATTTT
TRBV5-1	TRBJ2-7	NA	14	many	CASSSTQSAYEQYF	TGCGCCAGCAGCTCTACACAGTCGGCCTACGAGCAGTACTTC
TRBV27	TRBJ1-2	NA	13	many	CASSLEGGNGYTF	TGTGCCAGCAGTTTAGAAGGGGGTAATGGCTACACCTTC
TRBV28	TRBJ2-6	TRBD1	18	many	CASSLLGQGTTGANVLTF	TGTGCCAGCAGTCTCCTGGGACAGGGGACAACTGGGGCCAACGTCCTGACTTTC
TRBV20-1	TRBJ2-7	NA	12	many	CSASPISYEQYF	TGCAGTGCTTCTCCGATCTCCTACGAGCAGTACTTC